The sequence of this TCR beta chain was determined in a study of T cells in Graves' hyperthyroidism and ophthalmopathy. The CDR3 totals 15 residues. From germline, CDR1 is MDHEN and CDR2 SYDVKM. V lost 5 bases and J lost 4, with 17 bases in between. From RNA transcripts, TCR beta CDR3 regions were amplified. RT-PCR in the first round (using the HTBI primer set) targeted the TCR CDR3. TCRdb independently ran MiXCR on the multiplex PCR reads; one entry per CDR3 protein. The sample contains 340,000 or so distinct CDR3 sequences, about 18% of which appear only once. Study results and limitations: Blood held most thyroid clonotypes expanded above 0.001 frequency.

Points on this clonotype: Its antigen is not known.

Uncontrolled infection, other autoimmune disease, pregnancy and lactation each barred patients from inclusion. Diagnosis relied on clinical symptoms, serum thyroxine and TRAb, thyroid ultrasound and orbital computed tomography. This chain uses TRBV28 with TRBJ2-5; D perhaps matches TRBD1 (7 bases). The sequencing input was blood. This sequence originates from a woman in her 50s with Graves' hyperthyroidism. The CDR3 DNA is TGTGCCAGCAGTCCATGGGTCCAGGGGGGAGAGACCCAGTACTTC. It yields the protein CASSPWVQGGETQYF.